Listed below are T cell receptor beta chains from one sample, sequenced in a study of control samples from healthy donors and cancer patients. The data were produced by immunoSEQ multiplex PCR, yet TCRdb's version contains in-frame clones alone and is incomplete. The data contain around 120,000 clones, around nine tenths of them singletons. Sequencing used blood. The receptors shown here come from a man between 40 and 49 years old in good health. The CDR3 runs from the conserved cysteine through the conserved F or W. A D gene is named only where the DNA matches it firmly. Clone size is stated in some rows and not others, as once, few, many or a class when expanded.

-	TRBV24-1	TRBJ2-7	-	CATDGSLSYEQYF	TGTGCCACCGATGGGAGCCTCTCCTACGAGCAGTACTTC
TRBD1	TRBV7-6	TRBJ1-2	-	CASSLVPHGTVNYGYTF	TGTGCCAGCAGCTTAGTTCCCCACGGGACAGTTAACTATGGCTACACCTTC
TRBD2	TRBV4-3	TRBJ2-3	-	CASSQDRRGVSTDTQYF	TGCGCCAGCAGCCAAGATCGACGGGGGGTTAGCACAGATACGCAGTATTTT
-	TRBV5-1	TRBJ2-1	-	CASSRGAYNEQFF	TGCGCCAGCAGCCGAGGGGCCTACAATGAGCAGTTCTTC
-	TRBV6-2/TRBV6-3	TRBJ2-3	-	CASSYGGYTDTQYF	TGTGCCAGCAGTTACGGGGGGTACACAGATACGCAGTATTTT
TRBD1	TRBV29-1	TRBJ1-1	few	CSVELGTGAEAFF	TGCAGCGTTGAACTAGGGACAGGGGCTGAAGCTTTCTTT
-	TRBV14	TRBJ2-2	-	CASSQDRRGGELFF	TGTGCCAGCAGCCAAGATAGACGGGGCGGGGAGCTGTTTTTT
TRBD2	TRBV6-5	TRBJ2-1	-	CASRPGLAGALEFF	TGTGCCAGCAGGCCGGGGCTAGCGGGGGCTTTGGAATTCTTC
-	TRBV30	TRBJ2-3	-	CAWNLGYTQYF	TGTGCCTGGAATCTCGGGTATACGCAGTATTTT
TRBD1	TRBV11-3	TRBJ2-1	once	CASSAYRGRFGEQFF	TGTGCCAGCAGCGCCTACAGGGGGCGGTTTGGTGAGCAGTTCTTC
-	TRBV6-1	TRBJ2-5	-	CASSEARAGETQYF	TGTGCCAGCAGTGAAGCACGGGCCGGAGAGACCCAGTACTTC